This T cell receptor (beta chain) was identified during a study of T-cell memory formation after mild COVID-19. General study results and limits: The study found contracting CD4+ clones mainly in CM and EM and contracting CD8+ clones in EMRA.

One entry per CDR3 protein, called by TCRdb with MiXCR from the 5' RACE reads. This table has nearly 110,000 distinct CDR3 sequences, around an eighth appearing once. About this clonotype itself: Its antigen is as yet unknown.

CDR1 and CDR2 from the germline V gene are SGHTS and YDEGEE. Trimming left V 0 bases short and J 3 bases short, with 11 bases between. This CDR3 is 15 amino acids long. Sequencing input: PBMCs or a T cell subset sorted from them (not recorded which). The origin of this receptor is an adult woman who had mild COVID-19 (a few samples of this study predate the infection). Cell type and time point are not known. The V call is TRBV5-8, the J call TRBJ2-3; D gene unclear. The CDR3 loop is CASSLAVPLTDTQYF. CDR3 in DNA: TGTGCCAGCAGCTTGGCAGTGCCTTTGACAGATACGCAGTATTTT.